The rows below give T cell receptor beta chains drawn from one sample of a study of metastatic and nonmetastatic thyroid tumors. MiXCR re-clonotyped the PCR reads for TCRdb. The table lists some 21,000 clones, 28% of them singletons. The sequencing input was tumor tissue. Every receptor here comes from a male donor with papillary thyroid cancer or a benign thyroid nodule (not recorded which). Some clones in this sample may be carry-over from other donors' samples. Each CDR3 is given without its conserved first and last residue. Clone size is stated in some rows and not others, as once, few, many or a class when expanded.

TRBV28	TRBJ1-5	medium-sized	ASSFGTGGDQPQH
TRBV5-1	TRBJ2-1	-	ASSPTSGYNEQF
TRBV30	TRBJ2-3	-	AWSSTPGTGRDTQY
TRBV10-2	TRBJ2-5	many	ASSEPGLGETQY
TRBV5-4	TRBJ1-3	many	ASSPAGGSHGNTIY
TRBV5-1	TRBJ2-5	-	ASSLFSGSVQY
TRBV6-5	TRBJ1-2	medium-sized	ASSYETDYGYT
TRBV4-1	TRBJ1-2	-	ASSQEDMGGYT
TRBV7-6	TRBJ2-7	medium-sized	ASSLEGQLGRQY
TRBV20-1	TRBJ2-7	-	SANRDSEREEQY
TRBV18	TRBJ1-2	-	ASSPRTGEHYGYT
TRBV18	TRBJ1-3	-	ASSPLRGQSAGNTIY
TRBV25-1	TRBJ1-1	once	ASSDGAWDTEAF
TRBV6-2/TRBV6-3	TRBJ2-7	-	ASVPGSEQY
TRBV7-2	TRBJ1-4	many	ASSLSTIEKLF
TRBV30	TRBJ1-5	few	AWSLTGGKEPQH
TRBV20-1	TRBJ2-2	medium-sized	SARDLPSRTGNTGELF
TRBV9	TRBJ2-7	medium-sized	ASSVSGAEAYEQY
TRBV20-1	TRBJ2-7	-	SATTRGTADYEQY
TRBV6-9	TRBJ1-2	few	ASSYGGGENGYT
TRBV20-1	TRBJ1-6	many	SAQDRVLSYNSPLH
TRBV12-3/TRBV12-4	TRBJ1-2	few	ASSFGQGRGYT
TRBV5-1	TRBJ1-1	many	ASSSRPRKDTEAF
TRBV7-2	TRBJ1-6	many	ASSRIRSSYNSPLH
TRBV28	TRBJ2-7	-	ASTQGLEGGYEQY
TRBV30	TRBJ1-6	-	AWSVVLDLWYNSPLH
TRBV30	TRBJ1-1	-	AWSVLRPTEAF
TRBV6-1	TRBJ2-7	few	ASSEGPSYEQY
TRBV19	TRBJ1-5	-	ASSIDLGQGLQH
TRBV19	TRBJ1-3	few	ASSIALTSGNTIY
TRBV9	TRBJ1-6	-	ASSSPAGAENSPLH